This T cell receptor beta chain was profiled in a study of blood T cell repertoires in COVID-19 (dated by TCRdb to 2019 to 2021). Study-level background: The collaborator samples originated in the United States, Italy and Spain and spanned the acute and convalescent phases of COVID-19. The prospective study material was composed of cDNA or gDNA derived from T cells, B-cell-depleted T cells, or PBMCs. The dataset comprised deeply sampled blood TCRbeta repertoires from subjects exposed to, actively infected with, or recovered from COVID-19. The repertoires were released in a freely available public database meant as a resource for research on the immune response to SARS-CoV-2. The samples were drawn from two sources: the first 160 participants of the ongoing ImmuneRACE study, and 1,254 subjects contributed by 6 global collaborators. Nearly every sample came with metadata listing a de-identified subject ID, COVID-19 status, age in years and sex. Where available, HLA class I and class II types were taken from metadata supplied by the sample provider and were not determined by assay-based typing. What the work shows at the level of the full study, not this receptor alone: Clinical and demographic metadata were provided uncurated, with the amount varying by source and participant.

One collaborating source in Seattle enrolled patients while the patients were actively infected and followed the patients over time throughout the course of disease. Whole blood was collected in K2EDTA tubes by collaborating institutions according to the institutions' own protocols. For TCRbeta analysis, collaborator samples were shipped as frozen whole blood, as isolated PBMCs, or as DNA extracted from either sample type. A single count supports this clone. Its antigen is still unknown. Base-call qualities are not available, and no considerably larger clone is one nucleotide away. Including the terminal cysteine and phenylalanine, the CDR3 comprises 13 residues. Only CDR3 DNA remains: 39 bases, in frame from the first base. Via the germline V gene, CDR1 is MDHEN and CDR2 SYDVKM. A distance of 7 bases separates the germline ends of V and J, which lose 2 bases and 2 bases respectively. TCRbeta CDR3 regions were amplified from genomic DNA by means of the immunoSEQ Assay, a bias-controlled multiplex PCR. On the study's bioinformatics: The number of nucleated cells in each sample was estimated by amplification of reference gene primers within the assay. To quantify the absolute abundance of each unique TCRbeta CDR3 rearrangement, sequence reads were collapsed and filtered. For each sample, productive Simpson clonality was calculated as the square root of Simpson's diversity index over productive rearrangements. TCRdb took this table from immuneACCESS and kept in-frame rearrangements with V and J called. Such tables lack part of the clones; where checked against another copy, unresolved V genes explain under half of the gap, and the rest is unexplained. D and trimming were read from the DNA, whereas the V and J calls and clone size are those reported in that table. In all, the sample holds roughly 64,000 clones, and roughly 80% of those were seen once. Approximately 15% of the sample lies in the top ten.

The sequencing input was peripheral blood. This sequence uses TRBV28 and TRBJ2-7; no D gene is confidently identified. The receptor was derived from a man in his sixties with COVID-19, enrolled during active disease. CDR3 reads: CASSLNSPYEQYF. The DNA sequence follows: TGTGCCAGCAGTTTAAACAGCCCCTACGAGCAGTACTTC.